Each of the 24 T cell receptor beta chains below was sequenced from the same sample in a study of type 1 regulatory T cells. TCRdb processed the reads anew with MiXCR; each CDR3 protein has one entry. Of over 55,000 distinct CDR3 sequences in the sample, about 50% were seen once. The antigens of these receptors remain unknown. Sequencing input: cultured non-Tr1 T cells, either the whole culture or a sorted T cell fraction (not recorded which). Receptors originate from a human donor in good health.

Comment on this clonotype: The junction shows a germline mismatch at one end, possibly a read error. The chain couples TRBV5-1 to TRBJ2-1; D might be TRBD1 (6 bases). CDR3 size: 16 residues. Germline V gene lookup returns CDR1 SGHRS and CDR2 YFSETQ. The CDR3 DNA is TGCGCCAGCAGCCTAACAGGGATAGAAGGGTACAATGAGCCGTTCTTC. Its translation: CASSLTGIEGYNEPFF.

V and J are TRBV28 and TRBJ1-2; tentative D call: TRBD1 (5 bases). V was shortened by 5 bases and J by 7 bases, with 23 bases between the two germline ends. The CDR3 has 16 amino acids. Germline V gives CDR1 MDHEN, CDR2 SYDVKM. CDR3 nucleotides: TGTGCCAGCAGTAGATCGCTTGGACAAGACCGGTTTGGCTACACCTTC. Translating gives CASSRSLGQDRFGYTF.

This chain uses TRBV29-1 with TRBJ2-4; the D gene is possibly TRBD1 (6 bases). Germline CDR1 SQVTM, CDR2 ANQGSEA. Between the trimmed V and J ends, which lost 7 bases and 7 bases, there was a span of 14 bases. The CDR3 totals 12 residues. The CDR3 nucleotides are TGCAGCGCCATTGGACAGAATAACATTCAGTACTTC. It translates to CSAIGQNNIQYF. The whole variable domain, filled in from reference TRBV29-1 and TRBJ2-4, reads SAVISQKPSRDICQRGTSLTIQCQVDSQVTMMFWYRQQPGQSLTLIATANQGSEATYESGFVIDKFPISRPNLTFSTLTVSNMSPEDSSIYLCSAIGQNNIQYFGAGTRLSVL.

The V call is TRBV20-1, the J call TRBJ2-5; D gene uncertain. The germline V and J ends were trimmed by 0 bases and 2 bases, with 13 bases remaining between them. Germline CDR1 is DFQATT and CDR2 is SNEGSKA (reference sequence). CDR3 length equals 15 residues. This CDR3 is CSARDMRRSQETQYF. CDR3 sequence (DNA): TGCAGTGCTAGAGATATGAGACGGTCGCAAGAGACCCAGTACTTC.

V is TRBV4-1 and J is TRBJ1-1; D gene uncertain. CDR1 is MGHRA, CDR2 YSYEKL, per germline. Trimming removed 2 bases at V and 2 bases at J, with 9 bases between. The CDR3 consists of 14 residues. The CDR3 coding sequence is TGCGCCAGCAGCCAACGAATGGGAAACACTGAAGCTTTCTTT. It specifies CASSQRMGNTEAFF.

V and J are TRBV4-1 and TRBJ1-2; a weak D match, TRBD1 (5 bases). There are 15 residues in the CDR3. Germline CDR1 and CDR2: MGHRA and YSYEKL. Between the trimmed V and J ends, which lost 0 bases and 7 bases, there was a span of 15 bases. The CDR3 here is CASSQDRGSGGGYTF. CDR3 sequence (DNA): TGCGCCAGCAGCCAAGATCGGGGCTCCGGGGGTGGCTACACCTTC.

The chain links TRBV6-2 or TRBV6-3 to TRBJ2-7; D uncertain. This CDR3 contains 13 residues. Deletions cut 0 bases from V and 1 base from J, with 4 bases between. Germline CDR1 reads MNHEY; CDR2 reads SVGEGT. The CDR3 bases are TGTGCCAGCAGTTACTCCCAATCCTACGAGCAGTACTTC. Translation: CASSYSQSYEQYF.

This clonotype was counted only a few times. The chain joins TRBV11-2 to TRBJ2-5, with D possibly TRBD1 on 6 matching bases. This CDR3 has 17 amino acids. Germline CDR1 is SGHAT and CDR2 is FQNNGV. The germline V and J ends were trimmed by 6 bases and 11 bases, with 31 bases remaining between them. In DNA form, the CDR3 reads TGTGCCAGCAGTTCAATCCGCGGCAGGGGCCTTGCTAAAACTCAGTACTTC. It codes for CASSSIRGRGLAKTQYF. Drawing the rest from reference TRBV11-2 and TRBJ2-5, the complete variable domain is EAGVAQSPRYKIIEKRQSVAFWCNPISGHATLYWYQQILGQGPKLLIQFQNNGVVDDSQLPKDRFSAERLKGVDSTLKIQPAKLEDSAVYLCASSSIRGRGLAKTQYFGPGTRLLVL.

CDR3 amino acids: CASSNDRGSPLHF. The CDR3 DNA is TGTGCCAGCAGTAACGACAGAGGTTCACCCCTCCACTTT. The chain joins TRBV6-5 to TRBJ1-6; D perhaps matches TRBD1 (5 bases). Trimming shortened V by 5 bases and J by 9 bases, and 11 bases separated the two germline ends. The CDR3 consists of 13 residues. The V gene's germline CDR1 is MNHEY and CDR2 SVGAGI.

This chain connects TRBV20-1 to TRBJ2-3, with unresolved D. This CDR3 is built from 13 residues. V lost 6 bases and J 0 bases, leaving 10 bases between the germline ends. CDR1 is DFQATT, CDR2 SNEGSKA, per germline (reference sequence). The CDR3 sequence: CSAPTDSTDTQYF. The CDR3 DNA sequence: TGCAGTGCCCCCACGGACAGCACAGATACGCAGTATTTT.

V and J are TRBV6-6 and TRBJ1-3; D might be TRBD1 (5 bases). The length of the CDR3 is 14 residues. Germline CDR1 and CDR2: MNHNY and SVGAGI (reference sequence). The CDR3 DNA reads TGTGCTACCCGGAAGGGGACCTCTGGAAACACCATATATTTT. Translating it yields CATRKGTSGNTIYF.

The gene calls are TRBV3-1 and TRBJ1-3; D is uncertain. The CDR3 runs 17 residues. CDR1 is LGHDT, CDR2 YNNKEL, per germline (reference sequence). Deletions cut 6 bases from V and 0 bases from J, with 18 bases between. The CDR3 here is CASSPSWNRNSGNTIYF. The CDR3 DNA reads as TGTGCCAGCAGTCCTTCGTGGAACCGAAACTCTGGAAACACCATATATTTT.

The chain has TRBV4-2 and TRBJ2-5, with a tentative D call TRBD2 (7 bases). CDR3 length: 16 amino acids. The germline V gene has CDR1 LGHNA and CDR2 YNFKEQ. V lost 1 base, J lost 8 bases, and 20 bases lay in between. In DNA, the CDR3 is TGTGCCAGCAGCCAAGCGACTAGCCGGGGGGCGCATACCCAGTACTTC. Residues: CASSQATSRGAHTQYF.

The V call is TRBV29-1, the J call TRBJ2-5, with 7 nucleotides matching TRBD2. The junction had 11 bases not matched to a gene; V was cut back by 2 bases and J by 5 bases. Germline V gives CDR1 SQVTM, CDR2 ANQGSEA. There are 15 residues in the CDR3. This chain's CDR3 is CSVERRRERRETQYF. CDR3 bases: TGCAGCGTTGAAAGGCGGCGGGAGAGGCGTGAGACCCAGTACTTC.

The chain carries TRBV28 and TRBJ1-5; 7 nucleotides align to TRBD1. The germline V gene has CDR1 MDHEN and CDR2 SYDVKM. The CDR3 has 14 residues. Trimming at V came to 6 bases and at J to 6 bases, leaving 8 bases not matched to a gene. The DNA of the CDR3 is TGTGCCAGCAGACCTCCAGGGGGTGGTCAGCCCCAGCATTTT. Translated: CASRPPGGGQPQHF.

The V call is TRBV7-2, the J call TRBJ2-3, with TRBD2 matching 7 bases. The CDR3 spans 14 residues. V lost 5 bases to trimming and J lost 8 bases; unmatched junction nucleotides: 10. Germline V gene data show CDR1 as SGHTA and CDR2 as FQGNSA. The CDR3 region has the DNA TGTGCCAGCAGCCCTCCGGGACTACACATTACGCAGTATTTT. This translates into CASSPPGLHITQYF. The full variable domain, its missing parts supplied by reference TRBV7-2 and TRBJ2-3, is GAGVSQSPSNKVTEKGKDVELRCDPISGHTALYWYRQSLGQGLEFLIYFQGNSAPDKSGLPSDRFSAERTGGSVSTLTIQRTQQEDSAVYLCASSPPGLHITQYFGPGTRLTVL.

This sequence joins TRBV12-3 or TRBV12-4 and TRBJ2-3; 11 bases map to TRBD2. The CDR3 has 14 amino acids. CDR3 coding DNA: TGTGCTGGAAGCGCTAGCGGGGGGAGTGATACGCAGTATTTT. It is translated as CAGSASGGSDTQYF.

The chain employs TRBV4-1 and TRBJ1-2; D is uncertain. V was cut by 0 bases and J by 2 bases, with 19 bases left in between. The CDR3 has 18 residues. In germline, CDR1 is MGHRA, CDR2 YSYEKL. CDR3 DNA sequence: TGCGCCAGCAGCCAAGATGGGCTGGAAGCGACGGCAAACTATGGCTACACCTTC. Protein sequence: CASSQDGLEATANYGYTF.

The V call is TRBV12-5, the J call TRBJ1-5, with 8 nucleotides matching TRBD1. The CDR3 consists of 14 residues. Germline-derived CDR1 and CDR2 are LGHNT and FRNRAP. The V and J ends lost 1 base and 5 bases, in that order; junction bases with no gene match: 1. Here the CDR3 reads CASGLGQGHQPQHF. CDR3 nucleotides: TGTGCTAGTGGTTTGGGACAGGGGCATCAGCCCCAGCATTTT. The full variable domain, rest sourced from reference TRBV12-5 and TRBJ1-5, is DARVTQTPRHKVTEMGQEVTMRCQPILGHNTVFWYRQTMMQGLELLAYFRNRAPLDDSGMPKDRFSAEMPDATLATLKIQPSEPRDSAVYFCASGLGQGHQPQHFGDGTRLSIL.

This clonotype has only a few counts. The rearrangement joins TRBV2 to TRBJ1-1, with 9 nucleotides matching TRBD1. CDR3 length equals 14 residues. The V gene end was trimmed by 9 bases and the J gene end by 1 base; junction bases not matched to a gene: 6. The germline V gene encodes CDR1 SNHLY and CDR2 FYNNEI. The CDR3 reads CAREGTGTNTEAFF. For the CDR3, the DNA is TGTGCCAGGGAAGGGACAGGGACGAACACTGAAGCTTTCTTT.

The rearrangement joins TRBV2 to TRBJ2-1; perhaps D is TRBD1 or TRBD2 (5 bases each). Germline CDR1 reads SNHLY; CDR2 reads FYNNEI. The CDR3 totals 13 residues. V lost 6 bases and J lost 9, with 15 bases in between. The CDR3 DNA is TGTGCCAGCAGAGGGGACGGAAGAGGTGAGCAGTTCTTC. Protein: CASRGDGRGEQFF.

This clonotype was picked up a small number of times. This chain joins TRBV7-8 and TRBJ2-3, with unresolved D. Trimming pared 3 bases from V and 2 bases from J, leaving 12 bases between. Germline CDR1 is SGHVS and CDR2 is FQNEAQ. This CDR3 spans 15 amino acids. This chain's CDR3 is CASSLTRPDTDTQYF. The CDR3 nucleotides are TGTGCCAGCAGCTTGACAAGGCCAGACACAGATACGCAGTATTTT.

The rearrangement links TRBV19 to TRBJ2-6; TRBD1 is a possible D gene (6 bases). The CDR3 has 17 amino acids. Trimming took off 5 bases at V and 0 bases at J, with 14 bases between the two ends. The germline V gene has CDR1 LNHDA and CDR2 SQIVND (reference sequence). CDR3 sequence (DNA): TGTGCCAGTAGTCCCTCCGGGACACCCTCTGGGGCCAACGTCCTGACTTTC. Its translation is CASSPSGTPSGANVLTF.

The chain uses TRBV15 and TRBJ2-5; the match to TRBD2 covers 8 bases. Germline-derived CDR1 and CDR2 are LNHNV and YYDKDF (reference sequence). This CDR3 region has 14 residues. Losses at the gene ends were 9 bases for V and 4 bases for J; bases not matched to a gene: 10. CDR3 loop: CATAPLAGRETQYF. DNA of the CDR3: TGTGCCACTGCGCCCTTAGCGGGGCGAGAGACCCAGTACTTC.